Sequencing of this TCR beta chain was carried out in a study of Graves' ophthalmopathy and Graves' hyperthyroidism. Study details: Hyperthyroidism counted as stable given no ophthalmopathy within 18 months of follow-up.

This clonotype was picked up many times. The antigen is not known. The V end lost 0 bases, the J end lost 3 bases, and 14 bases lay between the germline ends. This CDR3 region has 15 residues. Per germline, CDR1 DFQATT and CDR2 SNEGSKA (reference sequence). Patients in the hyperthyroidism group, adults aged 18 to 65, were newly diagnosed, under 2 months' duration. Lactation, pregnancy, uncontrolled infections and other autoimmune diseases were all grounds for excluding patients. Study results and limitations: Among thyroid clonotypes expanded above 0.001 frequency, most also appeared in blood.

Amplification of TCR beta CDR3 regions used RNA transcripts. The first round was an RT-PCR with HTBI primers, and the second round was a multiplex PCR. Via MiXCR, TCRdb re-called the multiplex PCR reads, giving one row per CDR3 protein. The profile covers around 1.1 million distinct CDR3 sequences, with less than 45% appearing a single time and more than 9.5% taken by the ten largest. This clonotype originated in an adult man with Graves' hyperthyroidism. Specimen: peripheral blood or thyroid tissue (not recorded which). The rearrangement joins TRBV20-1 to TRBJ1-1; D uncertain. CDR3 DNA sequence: TGCAGTGCTAGAGATAATCTGGAGATTTACACTGAAGCTTTCTTT. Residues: CSARDNLEIYTEAFF.